Listed here is a single T cell receptor beta chain. This clonotype turned up a few times. Its antigen specificity is not known. No clone much larger than this one lies a single base away; base qualities are absent. The sample originates from a study of human T cells and chemical hapten exposure (dated by TCRdb to the early 2020s). Background for the entire study: For sensitization, 2% DPC in acetone was applied to an approximately 2 cm by approximately 2 cm area of upper inner arm skin. Throughout the study period of roughly 24 weeks, patients also received therapeutic DPC doses to the scalp every week. Patch testing on the upper back used Finn chambers containing 0.01% DPC, with scoring done after 6 days according to International Contact Dermatitis Research Group standards. Most of the patients in the cohort were female, and the cohort covered alopecia areata with under or over 50% scalp involvement, alopecia totalis and alopecia universalis. Libraries were pooled for sequencing, and per-sample TCR yields varied mainly because of small differences in library volumes within the pool. In alopecia patients, the study followed how the peripheral blood TCR repertoire changed in vivo over primary and secondary sensitization to diphenylcyclopropenone (DPC), a hapten. Patient blood was sampled pre-sensitization (week 0) and at 2, 6 and about 24 weeks after DPC sensitization. Twenty-nine alopecia patients gave blood for TCR sequencing at one to four time points (pre-sensitization, 2, 6 and 24 weeks). Summary of the overall study and its limitations: The number of PT1 expanded TCRs positively correlated with patch test score, significant at thresholds 8, 16 and 32 but not 4. Alopecia, a presumed autoimmune disease, was present in all patients, so the immune response of the patients might differ from that of healthy individuals. Significantly more large CDR3 similarity clusters were formed by expanded TCRs than by pre-sensitization or healthy control sets, consistent with antigen-driven responses. After repeated subsampling, changes were observed in the strength of the expansion versus patch-test correlation and in the threshold at which the correlation became significant. DPC sensitization did not change how many TCRs were above 1 in 1000 frequency, and no evidence was found of alterations in global repertoire structure.

V ends up 6 bases short and J 4 bases short, with an unmatched junction base count of 10. For CDR1 and CDR2, the germline V gene lists SGHTA and FQGNSA. The CDR3 sequence holds 18 residues, the cysteine and phenylalanine included. Just the 54-base CDR3 DNA is kept, in frame starting at base 1. The time point label, read with the paper, signifies: patch test 3, about 24 weeks after DPC sensitization. This specimen's treatment or condition label, per the study, means: therapeutic diphenylcyclopropenone sensitization with weekly scalp DPC. At each patch-test visit, blood was drawn before the patch test was applied. To be eligible, patients had to be aged 18 to 70, diagnosed with alopecia and judged suitable for DPC therapy, while pregnant patients were excluded. Total RNA was isolated from unfractionated whole blood collected in Tempus Blood RNA tubes. The library was made by RACE. The reads were generated on a NextSeq 500. Library preparation attached unique molecular identifiers to individual cDNA molecules for quantitative, reproducible TCR counting. For every blood RNA sample, sequencing covered both the TCR alpha and TCR beta chains. As for the original processing: A median of roughly 100,000 TCRs per sample was observed, with a range of 23,224 to 690,600. The Decombinator software suite was used to annotate the V, J and CDR3 of the TCR reads. For PS versus PT1 abundance plots, all samples were subsampled to the same number of TCRs (28,000). TCRs were defined as expanded if absent before sensitization and observed at least eight times at the 2-week time point. The public sequencing data were trimmed at Q25 with fastp and processed into clonotypes with MiXCR by TCRdb, which kept only in-frame beta chains. Identical CDR3 protein sequences are pooled into one entry, listed with their most common genes and DNA. It is TCRdb's table, rather than the study itself, that gives the V and J calls and clone size. The sample table lists 80,000 to 100,000 distinct CDR3 sequences, around a quarter of them with a count of one. The ten largest clones add up to approximately 10% of the sample.

The clonotype was recovered from a man aged 35-49 years with alopecia areata. Some clones in this sample may be carry-over from other donors' samples. The chain couples TRBV7-2 to TRBJ2-2; 14 bases in between match TRBD2. The source material was whole blood, sampled in connection with sensitization to the hapten diphenylcyclopropenone (DPC). The nucleotide sequence reads TGTGCCAGCAGTTCTCCCGGGACTAGCGGGAGTCGCACCGGGGAGCTGTTTTTT. Translated, it reads CASSSPGTSGSRTGELFF.